This T cell receptor beta chain appears in the sequencing data of a study of T cells of healthy individuals. TCRdb re-derived calls from the 5' RACE reads in MiXCR, one entry per CDR3 protein. Altogether about 96,000 distinct CDR3 sequences are present, approximately 18% being singletons, with the ten largest covering around 6.4%. The V end was cut by 2 bases, the J end by 5 bases, with 13 bases between. Germline-derived CDR1 and CDR2 are LNHNV and YYDKDF (reference sequence). There are 15 residues in the CDR3. This clonotype was observed a handful of times. This clonotype originated in a human donor in good health. The rearrangement joins TRBV15 to TRBJ1-5; possibly TRBD1 for D (6 bases). The CDR3 reads CATSRTHREDQPQHF. The CDR3 DNA follows: TGTGCCACCAGCAGAACGCACAGGGAGGATCAGCCCCAGCATTTT.